These 32 T cell receptor beta chains were sequenced from one sample in a study of blood T cell repertoires in COVID-19. Using immunoSEQ multiplex PCR, the repertoire was profiled, and TCRdb retains in-frame clones only, with some absent. The repertoire holds roughly 300,000 clones, with about 83% as singletons. The sequencing sample was made of peripheral blood. The receptor set was obtained from a woman in her forties or fifties with acute or convalescent COVID-19.

CDR3 sequence (DNA): TGCAGCGTGCGGACACTTAACATAAATGGCTACACCTTC. Protein: CSVRTLNINGYTF. V gene TRBV29-1 combines with J gene TRBJ1-2, with a possible D match to TRBD1 (5 bases). This CDR3 region has 13 residues. Deletions cut 6 bases from V and 6 bases from J, with 17 bases between. Germline-derived CDR1 and CDR2 are SQVTM and ANQGSEA.

This sequence joins TRBV3-1 (or the pseudogene TRBV3-2) and TRBJ2-6; TRBD2 matches at 9 bases. V shed 5 bases and J 0 bases; nucleotides not matched to a gene: 14. Germline V gene lookup returns CDR1 LGHDT and CDR2 YNNKEL (reference sequence). The CDR3 runs 20 residues. The CDR3 sequence: CASSWGTDVAGDSGANVLTF. CDR3 DNA sequence: TGTGCCAGCAGCTGGGGGACAGATGTAGCGGGAGACTCTGGGGCCAACGTCCTGACTTTC.

This chain links TRBV27 with TRBJ2-7, with TRBD1 matching over 7 bases. The CDR3 has 14 amino acids. Per the germline V gene, CDR1 is MNHEY and CDR2 is SMNVEV (reference sequence). V trimming: 2 bases; J trimming: 5 bases; junction bases outside the gene matches: 6. CDR3 coding DNA: TGTGCCAGCAGTTTAGACAGGGACGGAAACGAGCAGTACTTC. It encodes CASSLDRDGNEQYF.

The chain recombines TRBV28 with TRBJ1-3; D is undetermined. V was cut by 5 bases and J by 2 bases, with 16 bases left in between. This CDR3 comprises 16 residues. The V gene's germline CDR1 is MDHEN and CDR2 SYDVKM. CDR3 bases: TGTGCCAGCAGTAGCGAGATAGAGCTCGCTGGAAACACCATATATTTT. It yields the protein CASSSEIELAGNTIYF.

CDR3 residues: CASSLGQGLYGYTF. The CDR3 coding sequence is TGTGCCAGCAGCTTAGGGCAGGGATTGTATGGCTACACCTTC. The chain recombines TRBV7-9 with TRBJ1-2; D possibly corresponds to TRBD1 (5 bases). Trimming pared 1 base from V and 5 bases from J, leaving 11 bases between. CDR1 and CDR2 (germline): SEHNR, FQNEAQ (reference sequence). The CDR3 has 14 residues.

The chain combines TRBV4-2 with TRBJ2-2, with D possibly TRBD2 on 6 matching bases. The CDR3 is 15 amino acids. Between the trimmed V and J ends, which lost 4 bases and 4 bases, there was a span of 13 bases. The germline CDR1 and CDR2 sequences are LGHNA and YNFKEQ. The CDR3: CASSPTSLSTGELFF. CDR3 nucleotide sequence: TGTGCCAGCAGCCCGACTAGTCTGTCCACCGGGGAGCTGTTTTTT.

The rearrangement links TRBV5-6 to TRBJ2-3; 9 bases map to TRBD2. V gave up 5 bases and J gave up 5 bases; unmatched junction bases: 6. The CDR3 totals 14 residues. Germline CDR1 is SGHDT and CDR2 is YYEEEE. CDR3 residues: CASRVAGAGDTQYF. As DNA, the CDR3 is TGTGCCAGCAGGGTAGCGGGAGCGGGAGATACGCAGTATTTT.

The chain employs TRBV5-1 and TRBJ1-1; TRBD1 agrees at 8 bases. V lost 0 bases and J lost 5; bases outside the gene matches: 6. The CDR3 length is 15 residues. Germline V gives CDR1 SGHRS, CDR2 YFSETQ. In DNA, the CDR3 is TGCGCCAGCAGCTTGGGGGCTACAGGGGGTACTGAAGCTTTCTTT. Amino acids: CASSLGATGGTEAFF.

This clone was counted between two and nine times. This rearrangement joins TRBV27 to TRBJ1-1; no clear D gene. The ends were cut back, 0 bases at V and 11 bases at J, with 13 bases in the middle. The V gene's germline CDR1 is MNHEY and CDR2 SMNVEV (reference sequence). The CDR3 runs to 13 residues. The CDR3 here is CASSLSFSYLAFF. The CDR3 coding sequence is TGTGCCAGCAGTTTATCGTTTTCGTATTTGGCTTTCTTT.

The sample holds a few counts of this clone. The chain has TRBV15 and TRBJ1-2; D is ambiguous. Trimming removed 0 bases at V and 7 bases at J, with 15 bases between. The CDR3 covers 15 residues. From germline, CDR1 is LNHNV and CDR2 YYDKDF (reference sequence). CDR3 amino acids: CATSRESRSFGGYTF. The CDR3 region has the DNA TGTGCCACCAGCAGAGAGAGCAGGTCCTTTGGTGGCTACACCTTC.

The genes are TRBV3-1 (or the pseudogene TRBV3-2) and TRBJ2-7; 11 bases line up with TRBD2. V trimming: 0 bases; J trimming: 7 bases; junction bases outside the gene matches: 5. This CDR3 spans 15 amino acids. Looked up from germline, CDR1 is LGHDT and CDR2 is YNNKEL (reference sequence). The chain's CDR3 is CASSQDGLAGGEQYF. The CDR3 region has the DNA TGTGCCAGCAGCCAAGATGGACTAGCGGGTGGAGAGCAGTACTTC.

V and J are TRBV24-1 and TRBJ2-7; 9 nucleotides line up with TRBD1. CDR1 KGHDR and CDR2 SFDVKD come from the germline V gene. The CDR3 extends over 16 amino acids. V gave up 3 bases and J gave up 5 bases; unmatched junction bases: 10. The CDR3 here is CATSDEPGQGLDEQYF. The CDR3 coding sequence is TGTGCCACCAGTGATGAACCGGGACAGGGCCTCGACGAGCAGTACTTC.

This chain connects TRBV7-9 to TRBJ2-7; possible D gene TRBD1, 6 bases. Germline V CDR1 and CDR2: SEHNR, FQNEAQ (reference sequence). This CDR3 is 15 amino acids long. V was pared by 6 bases and J by 1 base, with 16 bases between. CDR3 residues: CASRLSDRRSYEQYF. DNA for the CDR3: TGTGCCAGCAGGCTCTCAGACAGGCGATCCTACGAGCAGTACTTC.

The J gene is TRBJ2-7, the V gene TRBV28; maybe TRBD1 (5 bases). The V gene lost 8 bases and the J gene lost 0 bases, with 14 bases spanning the gap. In germline, CDR1 is MDHEN, CDR2 SYDVKM. This CDR3 has 14 amino acids. The CDR3 DNA sequence: TGTGCCAGCTTTGGGTTCGACAGCTCCTACGAGCAGTACTTC. It specifies CASFGFDSSYEQYF.

This chain links TRBV12-3 or TRBV12-4 with TRBJ1-2; D call uncertain. The V gene lost 6 bases and the J gene lost 5 bases, with 10 bases spanning the gap. The CDR3 runs to 12 residues. Written as DNA, the CDR3 is TGTGCCAGCAGCCCAACGCGGTATGGCTACACCTTC. Its protein product is CASSPTRYGYTF.

The rearrangement links TRBV7-2 to TRBJ1-5; D is possibly TRBD1 (5 bases). V gave up 3 bases and J gave up 6 bases, with 9 bases separating them. Germline V gene data show CDR1 as SGHTA and CDR2 as FQGNSA. The CDR3 spans 13 residues. The CDR3 protein is CASSLSGFQPQHF. The CDR3 DNA sequence: TGTGCCAGCAGCTTGTCAGGGTTTCAGCCCCAGCATTTT.

The V gene is TRBV7-8, the J gene TRBJ1-2, with 8 bases aligning to TRBD1. J gave up 12 bases and V 4 bases, and 7 bases lay outside the gene matches. Germline V gives CDR1 SGHVS, CDR2 FQNEAQ. This CDR3 is 12 amino acids long. CDR3 loop: CASSSTRQGNTF. In nucleotides, the CDR3 is TGTGCCAGCAGCTCGACTCGACAGGGGAACACCTTC.

V usage is TRBV29-1 and J usage is TRBJ2-1; 9 nucleotides agree with TRBD2. The J segment lost 4 bases and the V segment lost 5 bases, leaving 12 bases of the junction unmatched. The CDR3 runs 16 residues. The germline V gene has CDR1 SQVTM and CDR2 ANQGSEA. Here the CDR3 DNA reads TGCAGCGTTACCGGGACTAGCTCATCCGGGTACAATGAGCAGTTCTTC. Its protein is CSVTGTSSSGYNEQFF.

The gene calls are TRBV5-1 and TRBJ1-1, with a tentative D call TRBD1 (5 bases). The V end was cut by 1 base, the J end by 3 bases, with 13 bases between. This CDR3 spans 15 amino acids. The V gene's germline CDR1 is SGHRS and CDR2 YFSETQ. CDR3 loop: CASSLQPAGDTEAFF. CDR3 nucleotides: TGCGCCAGCAGCTTGCAACCGGCGGGGGACACTGAAGCTTTCTTT.

This clone was detected once. This sequence joins TRBV2 and TRBJ2-7, with D unclear. Between the trimmed V and J ends, which lost 7 bases and 1 base, there was a span of 5 bases. CDR1 and CDR2 from the germline V gene are SNHLY and FYNNEI. This CDR3 has 11 amino acids. The CDR3 region has the DNA TGTGCCAGCAATCCGTCCTACGAGCAGTACTTC. Translated: CASNPSYEQYF.

The chain couples TRBV10-3 to TRBJ1-3; D possibly corresponds to TRBD1 (6 bases). This CDR3 is 13 amino acids long. CDR1 is ENHRY and CDR2 is SYGVKD in the germline V gene. Trimming removed 5 bases from V and 1 base from J, with 6 bases in between. CDR3 protein: CAISQGSGNTIYF. In nucleotides, the CDR3 is TGTGCCATCAGTCAGGGGTCTGGAAACACCATATATTTT.

The rearrangement uses TRBV9 and TRBJ2-5; 10 bases line up with TRBD2. Trimming at V came to 0 bases and at J to 5 bases, leaving 4 bases not matched to a gene. CDR1 is SGDLS, CDR2 YYNGEE, per germline. The CDR3 spans 15 residues. CDR3 DNA: TGTGCCAGCAGCGTAGGGCTAGCGGGAGTGGAGACCCAGTACTTC. It is translated as CASSVGLAGVETQYF. The full variable domain, with the rest looked up from reference TRBV9 and TRBJ2-5, is DSGVTQTPKHLITATGQRVTLRCSPRSGDLSVYWYQQSLDQGLQFLIQYYNGEERAKGNILERFSAQQFPDLHSELNLSSLELGDSALYFCASSVGLAGVETQYFGPGTRLLVL.

V gene TRBV11-2 combines with J gene TRBJ2-3, with D maybe TRBD2 (6 bases). The CDR3 consists of 13 residues. The V gene lost 8 bases and the J gene lost 6 bases, with 15 bases spanning the gap. CDR1 is SGHAT and CDR2 is FQNNGV in the germline V gene. The CDR3 region is CASWDSRGDTQYF. The CDR3 bases are TGTGCCAGCTGGGACTCACGCGGGGATACGCAGTATTTT.

There are a few counts of this clone. The chain combines TRBV10-3 with TRBJ2-1; 8 nucleotides match TRBD2. Germline CDR1 ENHRY, CDR2 SYGVKD. The V and J ends lost 10 bases and 5 bases, in that order; junction bases with no gene match: 13. This CDR3 is 15 amino acids long. The CDR3 DNA reads TGTGCCACCGGGGCGAGCGGGAGCCTTGACAATGAGCAGTTCTTC. Encoded protein: CATGASGSLDNEQFF.

This chain connects TRBV28 to TRBJ2-1; the match to TRBD1 covers 10 bases. Germline CDR1 is MDHEN and CDR2 is SYDVKM. The CDR3 is 15 amino acids. Trimming took 3 bases from V and 2 from J; bases not matched to a gene: 1. CDR3 DNA: TGTGCCAGCAGTTTCGGACAGGGGGCCTACAATGAGCAGTTCTTC. Its translation is CASSFGQGAYNEQFF.

The rearrangement links TRBV5-6 to TRBJ2-5; 9 bases fit TRBD2. CDR1 SGHDT and CDR2 YYEEEE come from the germline V gene. Germline trimming cut 4 bases from V and 4 bases from J; bases unmatched to any gene: 11. The CDR3 extends over 16 amino acids. DNA of the CDR3: TGTGCCAGCAGCCCGGGCGGGGGGGCGAGAGGAGAGACCCAGTACTTC. As protein: CASSPGGGARGETQYF.

This clone was counted between two and nine times. The chain joins TRBV19 to TRBJ1-5; TRBD1 matches at 7 bases. CDR1 is LNHDA and CDR2 is SQIVND in the germline V gene (reference sequence). The CDR3 runs 15 residues. Trimming at V came to 5 bases and at J to 0 bases, leaving 4 bases not matched to a gene. The CDR3 sequence: CASSARTGSNQPQHF. DNA for the CDR3: TGTGCCAGTAGTGCGAGGACAGGTAGCAATCAGCCCCAGCATTTT.

The V gene is TRBV25-1, the J gene TRBJ2-7, with D possibly TRBD1 on 7 matching bases. The CDR3 totals 14 residues. Between the trimmed V and J ends, which lost 1 base and 6 bases, there was a span of 13 bases. Germline V CDR1 and CDR2: MGHDK, SYGVNS. The CDR3 protein is CASSEFSGGLEQYF. CDR3 nucleotide sequence: TGTGCCAGCAGTGAATTCTCAGGGGGGCTCGAGCAGTACTTC.

V and J are TRBV6-5 and TRBJ2-2, with D perhaps TRBD2 (5 bases). The CDR3 runs to 15 residues. Per the germline V gene, CDR1 is MNHEY and CDR2 is SVGAGI. The V end lost 4 bases, the J end lost 0 bases, and 9 bases lay between the germline ends. The CDR3 DNA reads TGTGCCAGCAGTTTCGGGAATCCGAACACCGGGGAGCTGTTTTTT. Translated, it gives CASSFGNPNTGELFF.

The chain employs TRBV6-5 and TRBJ1-4, with TRBD1 identical over 7 bases. The trim removed 7 bases at V and 8 bases at J, leaving 4 bases unmatched. The CDR3 is made up of 12 amino acids. CDR1 is MNHEY, CDR2 SVGAGI, per germline. CDR3: CASTTGVEKLFF. CDR3 bases: TGTGCCAGCACAACAGGGGTGGAAAAACTGTTTTTT.

The chain recombines TRBV7-9 with TRBJ1-6; weak D call: TRBD1 (5 bases). Germline V CDR1 and CDR2: SEHNR, FQNEAQ (reference sequence). This CDR3 has 14 amino acids. V lost 1 base, J lost 8 bases, and 9 bases lay in between. CDR3 sequence: CASSLVPRDSPLHF. The CDR3 nucleotides read TGTGCCAGCAGCTTAGTCCCCAGGGATTCACCCCTCCACTTT.

This clone showed up just a few times. The V and J genes are TRBV5-1 and TRBJ2-1; 8 positions agree with TRBD1. Trimming cost V 5 bases and J 6 bases; bases outside gene matches: 10. The germline gives CDR1 SGHRS, CDR2 YFSETQ. This CDR3 comprises 15 residues. The CDR3 DNA follows: TGCGCCAGCAGATCCCCAGGACAGGGTGGCAATGAGCAGTTCTTC. This encodes CASRSPGQGGNEQFF.